The clone carrying this TCR beta chain has more than one count but fewer than ten. What it binds is not known. The record originates from a study of blood T cells in healthy people across ages. Study findings and constraints: Naive and antigen-experienced cells could not be conclusively compared, given unsorted PBMCs. For the donors, CMV status was unknown and possibly confounded expanded clonotype changes.

Combining a sample-barcoded 5' primer with a J-beta primer mix, a second PCR ran for about 6 to 12 cycles. TCRdb fed the 5' RACE reads into MiXCR, producing one record per CDR3 protein. Seen here are under 800,000 distinct CDR3 sequences, about 40% observed once, and the top ten hold 20% to 25%. The CDR3 has 13 residues. The V gene's germline CDR1 is DFQATT and CDR2 SNEGSKA (reference sequence). Trimming took off 6 bases at V and 10 bases at J, with 16 bases between the two ends. The material sequenced was blood. J is TRBJ1-6 and V is TRBV20-1; D possibly corresponds to TRBD1 (5 bases). The sequence was obtained from an older woman in good health. CDR3 amino acids: CSASPMGESPLHF. CDR3 sequence (DNA): TGCAGTGCAAGCCCTATGGGGGAATCACCCCTCCACTTT.